The rows below give T cell receptor beta chains drawn from one sample of a study of CD8+CD57+ T cells in acquired aplastic anemia. A single record per CDR3 protein comes from TCRdb applying MiXCR to the reads. The sample includes 400,000 to 450,000 distinct CDR3 sequences, 55% to 75% seen only once; the top ten take 4%. The specimen sequenced was sorted CD4+, CD8+, or CD8+CD57+ T cells (not recorded which) from PBMCs. These TCRs come from a human donor in good health, serving as a control. Each CDR3 is given with its conserved first and last residue. The order of the fields is V gene, D gene, J gene, clone size, CDR3 protein, CDR3 DNA. A D gene is named only where the DNA matches it firmly. The size of a clone is reported for some rows only, either as once, few or many, or as a class for expanded clones.

v_gene: TRBV9; d_gene: .; j_gene: TRBJ1-2; abundance: .; CDR3aa: CASSVAGTGIYGYTF; CDR3nt: TGTGCCAGCAGCGTAGCCGGGACCGGGATCTATGGCTACACCTTC
v_gene: TRBV2; d_gene: .; j_gene: TRBJ1-5; abundance: .; CDR3aa: CASSAEGFQPQHF; CDR3nt: TGTGCCAGCAGTGCTGAAGGGTTCCAGCCCCAGCATTTT
v_gene: TRBV6-1; d_gene: TRBD1; j_gene: TRBJ2-1; abundance: .; CDR3aa: CASRQTGQGTNEQFF; CDR3nt: TGTGCCAGCAGGCAGACAGGACAGGGAACCAATGAGCAGTTCTTC
v_gene: TRBV10-1; d_gene: TRBD1; j_gene: TRBJ2-7; abundance: .; CDR3aa: CASTKTGEAGEQYF; CDR3nt: TGTGCCAGCACCAAGACAGGGGAGGCAGGCGAGCAGTACTTC
v_gene: TRBV4-3; d_gene: TRBD1; j_gene: TRBJ1-2; abundance: many; CDR3aa: CASSRLEGQAYGYTF; CDR3nt: TGCGCCAGCAGCCGACTTGAGGGACAGGCGTATGGCTACACCTTC
v_gene: TRBV4-2; d_gene: .; j_gene: TRBJ1-2; abundance: .; CDR3aa: CASSQGGRGPHYGYAF; CDR3nt: TGTGCCAGCAGCCAAGGGGGCCGGGGGCCCCACTATGGCTACGCCTTC
v_gene: TRBV15; d_gene: .; j_gene: TRBJ2-3; abundance: many; CDR3aa: CATSTGGTDTQYF; CDR3nt: TGTGCCACCAGCACAGGGGGCACAGATACGCAGTATTTT
v_gene: TRBV7-7; d_gene: TRBD2; j_gene: TRBJ2-7; abundance: .; CDR3aa: CASSFARGGGNQYF; CDR3nt: TGTGCCAGCAGCTTTGCTCGGGGGGGTGGGAACCAGTACTTC
v_gene: TRBV20-1; d_gene: .; j_gene: TRBJ2-5; abundance: many; CDR3aa: CSARGGESETQYF; CDR3nt: TGCAGTGCTAGAGGCGGGGAGTCAGAGACCCAGTACTTC
v_gene: TRBV12-5; d_gene: .; j_gene: TRBJ1-3; abundance: .; CDR3aa: CASGGSGTGNTIYF; CDR3nt: TGTGCCAGCGGTGGAAGCGGTACTGGAAACACCATATATTTT
v_gene: TRBV9; d_gene: .; j_gene: TRBJ1-5; abundance: .; CDR3aa: CASSRTYGFQENQPQHF; CDR3nt: TGTGCCAGCAGTCGAACCTACGGGTTCCAAGAGAACCAGCCCCAGCATTTT
v_gene: TRBV20-1; d_gene: .; j_gene: TRBJ2-3; abundance: .; CDR3aa: CSAREESYNAQYF; CDR3nt: TGCAGTGCTAGAGAGGAGTCCTACAATGCGCAGTATTTT
v_gene: TRBV20-1; d_gene: TRBD2; j_gene: TRBJ2-1; abundance: once; CDR3aa: CSARILAGIYNEQFF; CDR3nt: TGCAGTGCTAGAATACTAGCGGGAATTTACAATGAGCAGTTCTTC
v_gene: TRBV3-1; d_gene: TRBD2; j_gene: TRBJ2-1; abundance: .; CDR3aa: CAPAWEAGGYNEQFF; CDR3nt: TGTGCCCCCGCTTGGGAAGCGGGGGGATACAATGAGCAGTTCTTC
v_gene: TRBV7-9; d_gene: TRBD1; j_gene: TRBJ2-5; abundance: .; CDR3aa: CASSSTGTGETQYF; CDR3nt: TGTGCCAGCAGCTCAACCGGGACAGGGGAAACCCAGTACTTC
v_gene: TRBV7-9; d_gene: .; j_gene: TRBJ1-1; abundance: .; CDR3aa: CASSLGLTGNTEAFF; CDR3nt: TGTGCCAGCAGCTTAGGGCTAACAGGGAACACTGAAGCTTTCTTT
v_gene: TRBV7-2; d_gene: .; j_gene: TRBJ2-7; abundance: few; CDR3aa: CASSPRGGEQYF; CDR3nt: TGTGCCAGCAGCCCTCGAGGGGGGGAGCAGTACTTC
v_gene: TRBV29-1; d_gene: .; j_gene: TRBJ1-2; abundance: .; CDR3aa: CSGWSFGSTYGYTF; CDR3nt: TGCAGCGGATGGAGCTTCGGAAGCACCTATGGCTACACCTTC
v_gene: TRBV20-1; d_gene: .; j_gene: TRBJ2-5; abundance: .; CDR3aa: CSASAGRWGTQYF; CDR3nt: TGCAGTGCTAGTGCCGGGCGGTGGGGGACCCAGTACTTC
v_gene: TRBV20-1; d_gene: TRBD1; j_gene: TRBJ2-7; abundance: .; CDR3aa: CSARGPAGTGAPYEQYF; CDR3nt: TGCAGTGCTAGAGGTCCCGCCGGGACAGGGGCCCCATACGAGCAGTACTTC
v_gene: TRBV20-1; d_gene: .; j_gene: TRBJ2-3; abundance: .; CDR3aa: CSASSSGDTDTQYF; CDR3nt: TGCAGTGCTAGTTCGTCGGGCGACACCGATACGCAGTATTTT
v_gene: TRBV9; d_gene: .; j_gene: TRBJ2-2; abundance: many; CDR3aa: CASSVVDLGDGELFF; CDR3nt: TGTGCCAGCAGCGTAGTAGATCTAGGCGACGGGGAGCTGTTTTTT
v_gene: TRBV7-3; d_gene: TRBD2; j_gene: TRBJ2-5; abundance: .; CDR3aa: CATSLEGGTAESQYF; CDR3nt: TGTGCCACCAGCTTAGAGGGAGGGACCGCGGAGTCCCAGTACTTC
v_gene: TRBV20-1; d_gene: .; j_gene: TRBJ1-6; abundance: .; CDR3aa: CSARSKADTPLHF; CDR3nt: TGCAGTGCCAGGTCTAAGGCAGATACGCCCCTCCACTTT
v_gene: TRBV20-1; d_gene: .; j_gene: TRBJ1-1; abundance: many; CDR3aa: CSARDLLVVTF; CDR3nt: TGCAGTGCTAGAGATCTTCTTGTTGTCACTTTT
v_gene: TRBV3-1; d_gene: TRBD2; j_gene: TRBJ2-7; abundance: many; CDR3aa: CASSQGGGLAGSEQYF; CDR3nt: TGTGCCAGCAGCCAAGGGGGAGGACTAGCGGGGAGCGAGCAGTACTTC
v_gene: TRBV30; d_gene: .; j_gene: TRBJ1-5; abundance: few; CDR3aa: CAWSGESGYGNQPQHF; CDR3nt: TGTGCCTGGAGTGGGGAGTCAGGTTATGGCAATCAGCCCCAGCATTTT
v_gene: TRBV20-1; d_gene: .; j_gene: TRBJ1-5; abundance: .; CDR3aa: CSAADRTYSNQPQHF; CDR3nt: TGCAGTGCGGCCGACAGGACCTATAGCAATCAGCCCCAGCATTTT
v_gene: TRBV9; d_gene: .; j_gene: TRBJ2-2; abundance: .; CDR3aa: CASSVVPPGTTGELLF; CDR3nt: TGTGCCAGCAGCGTAGTCCCGCCAGGTACCACCGGGGAGCTGCTTTTT
v_gene: TRBV7-6; d_gene: .; j_gene: TRBJ1-1; abundance: .; CDR3aa: CASSFGRNGDALF; CDR3nt: TGTGCCAGCAGCTTTGGGCGTAACGGTGACGCTTTGTTT
v_gene: TRBV5-1; d_gene: .; j_gene: TRBJ1-3; abundance: .; CDR3aa: CASSSQPRANGNTIYF; CDR3nt: TGCGCCAGCAGCTCGCAACCCCGAGCGAATGGAAACACCATATATTTT
v_gene: TRBV10-3; d_gene: .; j_gene: TRBJ1-2; abundance: .; CDR3aa: CAISEGGTRGGYTF; CDR3nt: TGTGCCATCAGTGAGGGAGGGACGAGGGGTGGCTACACCTTC
v_gene: TRBV20-1; d_gene: TRBD1; j_gene: TRBJ1-1; abundance: many; CDR3aa: CSASPSRGVGTEAFF; CDR3nt: TGCAGTGCTAGTCCTTCCAGGGGGGTAGGGACTGAAGCTTTCTTT
v_gene: TRBV12-3/TRBV12-4; d_gene: TRBD1; j_gene: TRBJ1-5; abundance: .; CDR3aa: CASSLGQKQPQHF; CDR3nt: TGTGCCAGCAGTTTGGGACAGAAGCAGCCCCAGCATTTT
v_gene: TRBV2; d_gene: TRBD1; j_gene: TRBJ1-6; abundance: .; CDR3aa: CASKLSGGTATNPPLHF; CDR3nt: TGTGCCAGCAAATTGTCGGGAGGGACAGCAACTAATCCCCCGCTCCACTTT
v_gene: TRBV6-1; d_gene: .; j_gene: TRBJ1-2; abundance: many; CDR3aa: CATPDGNYGYTF; CDR3nt: TGTGCCACCCCGGACGGAAACTATGGCTACACCTTC
v_gene: TRBV20-1; d_gene: .; j_gene: TRBJ1-1; abundance: .; CDR3aa: CSASEGTVNSFF; CDR3nt: TGCAGTGCTAGTGAGGGAACGGTGAACTCTTTCTTT
v_gene: TRBV25-1; d_gene: .; j_gene: TRBJ2-5; abundance: few; CDR3aa: CASSSQGKTQYF; CDR3nt: TGTGCCAGCAGTTCACAGGGAAAGACCCAGTACTTC
v_gene: TRBV9; d_gene: .; j_gene: TRBJ1-1; abundance: many; CDR3aa: CASSPIPPRRGAFF; CDR3nt: TGTGCCAGCAGCCCAATACCCCCCAGACGGGGAGCTTTCTTT
v_gene: TRBV6-1; d_gene: .; j_gene: TRBJ1-2; abundance: many; CDR3aa: CASSESGFYGYTF; CDR3nt: TGTGCCAGCAGTGAATCCGGGTTTTACGGCTACACCTTC
v_gene: TRBV5-1; d_gene: .; j_gene: TRBJ2-7; abundance: once; CDR3aa: CASSLGGADYEQYF; CDR3nt: TGCGCCAGCAGCTTGGGGGGGGCGGACTACGAGCAGTACTTC
v_gene: TRBV11-2; d_gene: .; j_gene: TRBJ2-5; abundance: .; CDR3aa: CASSLGRRSQYF; CDR3nt: TGTGCCAGCAGCTTAGGACGGCGCTCCCAGTACTTC
v_gene: TRBV7-2; d_gene: .; j_gene: TRBJ2-3; abundance: .; CDR3aa: CASSWMDSPRHVGTQYF; CDR3nt: TGTGCCAGCAGCTGGATGGACTCACCCCGACACGTTGGTACGCAGTATTTT
v_gene: TRBV4-1; d_gene: .; j_gene: TRBJ2-1; abundance: .; CDR3aa: CASSDPPASAYNEQFF; CDR3nt: TGCGCCAGCAGTGACCCCCCGGCTAGCGCCTACAATGAGCAGTTCTTC
v_gene: TRBV20-1; d_gene: .; j_gene: TRBJ1-3; abundance: .; CDR3aa: CSARGLGVQDF; CDR3nt: TGCAGTGCTAGAGGACTAGGGGTTCAAGATTTT